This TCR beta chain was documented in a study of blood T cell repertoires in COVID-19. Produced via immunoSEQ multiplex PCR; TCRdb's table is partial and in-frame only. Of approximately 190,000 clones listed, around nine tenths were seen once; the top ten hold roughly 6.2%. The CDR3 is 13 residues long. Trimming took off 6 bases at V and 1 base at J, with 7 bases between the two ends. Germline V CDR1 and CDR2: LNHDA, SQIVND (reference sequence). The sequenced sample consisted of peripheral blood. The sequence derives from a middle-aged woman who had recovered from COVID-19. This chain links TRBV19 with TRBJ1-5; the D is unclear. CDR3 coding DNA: TGTGCCAGTAGCGGAGGGAGCAATCAGCCCCAGCATTTT. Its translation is CASSGGSNQPQHF.